Each of the 17 T cell receptor beta chains below was sequenced from the same sample in a study of vaccination and CD4 T cells after COVID-19. With the Oncomine TCR Beta short-read assay, DNA from cultured CD4+ T cells was sequenced. TCRdb redid the calling of the PCR reads with MiXCR, one entry per CDR3 protein. The sample yields 20,000 to 25,000 distinct CDR3 sequences, around 45% seen once. This sample's treatment: roughly ten-day PBMC culture with coronavirus spike peptide pools or control peptides (ViraFEST assay). These receptors lack a known antigen. Input material: CD4+ T cells from blood, cultured in vitro. The receptors shown here come from a human donor who had recovered from COVID-19.

A single count supports this clonotype. The chain combines TRBV29-1 with TRBJ1-1, with unresolved D. Germline assignment: CDR1 SQVTM and CDR2 ANQGSEA. With 5 bases removed from V and 1 base from J, the gap between germline ends came to 2 bases. This CDR3 spans 10 amino acids. The CDR3 bases are TGCAGCGTTTCGAACACTGAAGCTTTCTTT. Translated: CSVSNTEAFF.

About this clonotype: Sequence at one end of the junction differs from germline and may be a read error. The gene calls are TRBV18 and TRBJ2-5; no clear D. Germline V gene data show CDR1 as KGHSH and CDR2 as LQKENI. CDR3 length: 15 residues. DNA for the CDR3: TGTGTCAGCTCACCGGGCAGCACTTTCCAAGAGACCCAGTACTTC. Its translation is CVSSPGSTFQETQYF.

The chain links TRBV25-1 to TRBJ2-6; D remains unclear. This CDR3 spans 15 amino acids. Germline CDR1 reads MGHDK; CDR2 reads SYGVNS. V gave up 4 bases and J gave up 4 bases, with 11 bases separating them. In DNA, the CDR3 is TGTGCCAGCAGTGCCGACGGACGCGGGGCCAACGTCCTGACTTTC. Translating gives CASSADGRGANVLTF.

There are a few counts of this clonotype. The V and J genes are TRBV7-9 and TRBJ2-5; D ambiguous. Germline V gene lookup returns CDR1 SEHNR and CDR2 FQNEAQ (reference sequence). The CDR3 extends over 12 amino acids. Trimming pared 0 bases from V and 4 bases from J, leaving 3 bases between. This chain's CDR3 is CASSLARETQYF. The CDR3, as DNA: TGTGCCAGCAGCTTAGCGCGAGAGACCCAGTACTTC.

The chain is built from TRBV24-1 and TRBJ1-4; TRBD1 matches at 7 bases. The CDR3 totals 12 residues. V trimming: 9 bases; J trimming: 6 bases; junction bases outside the gene matches: 3. The germline CDR1 and CDR2 sequences are KGHDR and SFDVKD. CDR3 DNA: TGTGCCACCTCAGGACAGGATGAAAAACTGTTTTTT. Amino acid sequence: CATSGQDEKLFF.

The CDR3 spells CASSPRGNTEAFF. The CDR3 DNA follows: TGTGCCAGCAGCCCACGCGGGAACACTGAAGCTTTCTTT. The J gene is TRBJ1-1, the V gene TRBV14; D not certain. Trimming shortened V by 4 bases and J by 1 base, and 7 bases separated the two germline ends. The CDR3 extends over 13 amino acids. Per the germline V gene, CDR1 is SGHDN and CDR2 is FVKESK. The full variable domain, completed using reference TRBV14 and TRBJ1-1, is EAGVTQFPSHSVIEKGQTVTLRCDPISGHDNLYWYRRVMGKEIKFLLHFVKESKQDESGMPNNRFLAERTGGTYSTLKVQPAELEDSGVYFCASSPRGNTEAFFGQGTRLTVV.

This clonotype has just a few counts. V usage is TRBV11-2 and J usage is TRBJ1-2; D ambiguous. CDR1 is SGHAT and CDR2 is FQNNGV in the germline V gene. The V gene lost 1 base and the J gene lost 7 bases, with 25 bases spanning the gap. This CDR3 is 18 amino acids long. CDR3 sequence (DNA): TGTGCCAGCAGCTTAGTAGCAGTGGTGGGTCCGGGCGGCGGTGGCTACACCTTC. Its translation: CASSLVAVVGPGGGGYTF. Together with reference TRBV11-2 and TRBJ1-2, the CDR3 gives the full variable domain: EAGVAQSPRYKIIEKRQSVAFWCNPISGHATLYWYQQILGQGPKLLIQFQNNGVVDDSQLPKDRFSAERLKGVDSTLKIQPAKLEDSAVYLCASSLVAVVGPGGGGYTFGSGTRLTVV.

This chain links TRBV6-1 with TRBJ2-5; D tentatively reads TRBD1 or TRBD2 (6 bases each). CDR1 and CDR2 from the germline V gene are MNHNS and SASEGT. CDR3 length: 17 amino acids. Trimming cost V 7 bases and J 1 base, with 22 bases left between them. The CDR3 reads CASTRGRGLPSQETQYF. CDR3 DNA: TGTGCCAGCACCCGGGGCCGGGGGCTACCCTCCCAAGAGACCCAGTACTTC.

The chain employs TRBV6-1 and TRBJ1-1; no reliable D call. Germline CDR1 reads MNHNS; CDR2 reads SASEGT. The CDR3 consists of 14 residues. Trimming removed 6 bases from V and 7 bases from J, with 18 bases in between. The CDR3 nucleotides read TGTGCCAGCAGCGCCCCTTGGGATCTGGTTGAAGCTTTCTTT. Its protein is CASSAPWDLVEAFF.

The rearrangement links TRBV28 to TRBJ1-6; D gene ambiguous. Germline V gene data show CDR1 as MDHEN and CDR2 as SYDVKM. This CDR3 is built from 12 residues. The V gene lost 8 bases and the J gene lost 9 bases, with 11 bases spanning the gap. The CDR3 bases are TGTGCCAGCTCCTGGGTGGGTTCACCCCTCCACTTT. The encoded protein is CASSWVGSPLHF.

This clonotype was found a few times. This chain joins TRBV20-1 and TRBJ1-5; 8 bases agree with TRBD1. CDR1 is DFQATT, CDR2 SNEGSKA, per germline (reference sequence). J gave up 2 bases and V 6 bases, and 9 bases lay outside the gene matches. This CDR3 region has 15 residues. The CDR3 sequence: CSAYNRGEGNQPQHF. The CDR3 nucleotides read TGCAGTGCCTATAACAGGGGGGAAGGCAATCAGCCCCAGCATTTT.

The chain links TRBV7-2 to TRBJ1-3; 8 nucleotides line up with TRBD1. Germline CDR1 SGHTA, CDR2 FQGNSA. The CDR3 is made up of 16 amino acids. The V and J ends lost 6 bases and 4 bases, in that order; junction bases with no gene match: 11. The CDR3 region is CASSYLRQGLGNTIYF. CDR3 in DNA: TGTGCCAGCAGTTACCTAAGACAGGGGCTCGGAAACACCATATATTTT.

V and J are TRBV2 and TRBJ1-1, with a tentative D call TRBD1 (6 bases). Germline V gives CDR1 SNHLY, CDR2 FYNNEI. V dropped 7 bases and J dropped 1 base, with 13 bases sitting between them. This CDR3 is built from 14 residues. CDR3 sequence reads: CASMIGTPNTEAFF. The CDR3 nucleotides are TGTGCCAGCATGATTGGGACACCGAACACTGAAGCTTTCTTT.

J is TRBJ2-5 and V is TRBV6-5; the match to TRBD1 covers 11 bases. The CDR3 runs to 17 residues. The germline V gene encodes CDR1 MNHEY and CDR2 SVGAGI. V dropped 0 bases and J dropped 0; count of bases not matched to a gene: 3. CDR3: CASSYSGQGVYQETQYF. Here the CDR3 DNA reads TGTGCCAGCAGTTACTCGGGACAGGGGGTATACCAAGAGACCCAGTACTTC.

V usage is TRBV12-3 or TRBV12-4 and J usage is TRBJ1-5, with D possibly being TRBD1 (5 bases). This CDR3 has 11 amino acids. The germline V and J ends were trimmed by 5 bases and 10 bases, with 9 bases remaining between them. The CDR3 is CASSQGEPQHF. CDR3 bases: TGTGCCAGCAGTCAGGGTGAACCCCAGCATTTT.

V usage is TRBV20-1 and J usage is TRBJ2-1, with 7 positions matching TRBD2. Germline values: CDR1 DFQATT, CDR2 SNEGSKA (reference sequence). This CDR3 spans 13 amino acids. After removal of 1 base from V and 7 bases from J, the junction contained 4 bases not matched to a gene. As DNA, the CDR3 is TGCAGTGCTAGAGGGCGGGGGAATAATGAGCAGTTCTTC. Translation gives CSARGRGNNEQFF.

This sequence joins TRBV27 and TRBJ2-2; the D gene is possibly TRBD1 (5 bases). The CDR3 extends over 17 amino acids. Germline assignment: CDR1 MNHEY and CDR2 SMNVEV (reference sequence). The V gene lost 5 bases and the J gene lost 1 base, with 17 bases spanning the gap. Written as DNA, the CDR3 is TGTGCCAGCAGTCTCCTAGTCACAGGAGTGAACACCGGGGAGCTGTTTTTT. Translation gives CASSLLVTGVNTGELFF.